Below, 12 T cell receptor beta chains from the same sample are listed, as sequenced in a study of blood T cell repertoires in COVID-19. The data were produced by immunoSEQ multiplex PCR, yet TCRdb's version contains in-frame clones alone and is incomplete. The data show around 250,000 clones, 80% to 90% seen once. The sample comprised PBMCs or T cells enriched from blood (not recorded which). These receptors originate from a woman aged 50 to 60 who had recovered from COVID-19.

The chain uses TRBV10-3 and TRBJ2-3, with TRBD1 matching over 12 bases. The junction had 4 bases not matched to a gene; V was cut back by 6 bases and J by 6 bases. This CDR3 is built from 14 residues. CDR1 and CDR2 from the germline V gene are ENHRY and SYGVKD. CDR3 DNA sequence: TGTGCCATCAGGCCCGGGACAGGGGGCGATACGCAGTATTTT. Its translation: CAIRPGTGGDTQYF.

This clone was seen once. The CDR3 loop is CASSNGGAGLYYEQYF. DNA of the CDR3: TGTGCCAGCAGTAACGGGGGAGCGGGACTTTACTACGAGCAGTACTTC. This chain links TRBV9 with TRBJ2-7; 7 bases are a match to TRBD2. The CDR3 contains 16 residues. Trimming at V came to 5 bases and at J to 3 bases, leaving 14 bases not matched to a gene. CDR1 SGDLS and CDR2 YYNGEE come from the germline V gene. Full variable domain (outside the CDR3, taken from reference TRBV9 and TRBJ2-7): DSGVTQTPKHLITATGQRVTLRCSPRSGDLSVYWYQQSLDQGLQFLIQYYNGEERAKGNILERFSAQQFPDLHSELNLSSLELGDSALYFCASSNGGAGLYYEQYFGPGTRLTVT.

V gene TRBV18 combines with J gene TRBJ1-2, with unresolved D. The CDR3 is made up of 15 amino acids. The V and J ends lost 2 bases and 0 bases respectively, with 10 bases between them. Germline V CDR1 and CDR2: KGHSH, LQKENI. CDR3 sequence reads: CASSPELQANYGYTF. DNA for the CDR3: TGTGCCAGCTCACCAGAGCTCCAAGCTAACTATGGCTACACCTTC.

The chain carries TRBV28 and TRBJ2-6, with TRBD2 identical over 9 bases. The V and J ends lost 7 bases and 3 bases, in that order; junction bases with no gene match: 7. Germline CDR1 MDHEN, CDR2 SYDVKM. The CDR3 loop spans 16 amino acids. CDR3 loop: CASIAGVLSGANVLTF. CDR3 DNA sequence: TGTGCCAGCATAGCGGGAGTCTTGAGTGGGGCCAACGTCCTGACTTTC. Full variable domain (remainder filled in from reference TRBV28 and TRBJ2-6): DVKVTQSSRYLVKRTGEKVFLECVQDMDHENMFWYRQDPGLGLRLIYFSYDVKMKEKGDIPEGYSVSREKKERFSLILESASTNQTSMYLCASIAGVLSGANVLTFGAGSRLTVL.

This chain links TRBV5-1 with TRBJ1-2; D gene unclear. The germline V gene encodes CDR1 SGHRS and CDR2 YFSETQ. The CDR3 loop spans 13 amino acids. Trimming shortened V by 0 bases and J by 4 bases, and 7 bases separated the two germline ends. CDR3 DNA: TGCGCCAGCAGCTTGGACAGCCTCTATGGCTACACCTTC. This codes for CASSLDSLYGYTF.

CDR3 sequence: CASSEDGLAGPYEQFF. CDR3 nucleotides: TGTGCCAGCAGTGAAGACGGACTAGCGGGACCCTATGAGCAGTTCTTC. The chain employs TRBV2 and TRBJ2-1; TRBD2 matches at 12 bases. This CDR3 contains 16 residues. Germline CDR1 reads SNHLY; CDR2 reads FYNNEI. The trim removed 1 base at V and 8 bases at J, leaving 6 bases unmatched.

The chain combines TRBV5-1 with TRBJ2-7, with D possibly matching TRBD2 (6 bases). The CDR3 covers 13 residues. Germline V gene sequence: CDR1 SGHRS, CDR2 YFSETQ. Trimming removed 3 bases at V and 8 bases at J, with 15 bases between. CDR3 coding DNA: TGCGCCAGCAGCTGGGGGGACGCAGGGAAGCAGTACTTC. Protein sequence: CASSWGDAGKQYF.

The chain joins TRBV10-3 to TRBJ1-2; D gene ambiguous. Trimming took 5 bases from V and 0 from J, leaving 7 bases between them. Per germline, CDR1 ENHRY and CDR2 SYGVKD. The CDR3 extends over 13 amino acids. The DNA for the CDR3 is TGTGCCATCAGTCCCCCTGCTAACTATGGCTACACCTTC. Translated, it gives CAISPPANYGYTF.

J is TRBJ2-1 and V is TRBV10-3; tentative D call: TRBD2 (6 bases). Germline CDR1 and CDR2: ENHRY and SYGVKD. Trimming removed 0 bases at V and 5 bases at J, with 11 bases between. The CDR3 sequence is 15 residues long. The CDR3, as DNA: TGTGCCATCAGTGAGTCTCAGCGGGCAGACAATGAGCAGTTCTTC. Translation gives CAISESQRADNEQFF.

This chain connects TRBV28 to TRBJ2-7; the D gene is possibly TRBD1 (5 bases). V shed 6 bases and J shed 2 bases, with 17 bases lying between them. CDR3 length equals 15 residues. CDR1 is MDHEN and CDR2 is SYDVKM in the germline V gene. The CDR3 sequence: CASSAPTRVAYEQYF. CDR3 sequence (DNA): TGTGCCAGCAGCGCTCCAACCAGGGTGGCCTACGAGCAGTACTTC.

In its sample, this clone was seen once. Other DNA sequences of this sample code for an identical CDR3. The rearrangement joins TRBV20-1 to TRBJ1-1, with 7 bases that match TRBD1. The CDR3 loop spans 11 amino acids. V was clipped by 6 bases and J by 4 bases; unmatched bases: 2. Germline V gene sequence: CDR1 DFQATT, CDR2 SNEGSKA (reference sequence). The CDR3 nucleotides read TGCAGTGCCAGACAGGGCACTGAAGCTTTCTTT. It specifies CSARQGTEAFF.

The V call is TRBV5-1, the J call TRBJ2-1; possibly TRBD1 for D (5 bases). Germline lookup yields CDR1 SGHRS and CDR2 YFSETQ. The V and J ends lost 4 bases and 7 bases respectively, with 9 bases between them. This CDR3 region has 12 residues. CDR3 DNA sequence: TGCGCCAGCAGCATCAGGGTAAATGAGCAGTTCTTC. It specifies CASSIRVNEQFF.